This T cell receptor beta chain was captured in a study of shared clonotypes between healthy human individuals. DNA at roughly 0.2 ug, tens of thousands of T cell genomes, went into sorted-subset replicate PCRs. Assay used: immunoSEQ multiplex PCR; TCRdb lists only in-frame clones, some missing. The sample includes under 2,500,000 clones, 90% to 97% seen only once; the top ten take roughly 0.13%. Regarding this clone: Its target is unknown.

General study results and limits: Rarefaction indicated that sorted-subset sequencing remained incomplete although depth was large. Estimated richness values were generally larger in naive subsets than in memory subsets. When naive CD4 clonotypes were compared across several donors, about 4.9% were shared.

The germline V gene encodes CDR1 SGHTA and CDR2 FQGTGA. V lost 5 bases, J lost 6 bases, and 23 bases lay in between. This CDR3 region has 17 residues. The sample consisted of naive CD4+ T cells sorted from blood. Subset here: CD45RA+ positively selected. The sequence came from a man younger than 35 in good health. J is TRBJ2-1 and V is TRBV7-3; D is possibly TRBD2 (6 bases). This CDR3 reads CASSPSTGTHLLNEQFF. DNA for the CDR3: TGTGCCAGCAGCCCCAGTACCGGGACTCATCTTCTCAATGAGCAGTTCTTC.